This T cell receptor beta chain comes out of a study of T cell changes during pregnancy in multiple sclerosis. Assay: immunoSEQ multiplex PCR; the TCRdb copy retains only in-frame clones and omits some. The sample lists around 80,000 clones, about 92% seen once, with about 2.2% in the top ten. This sample comprised peripheral blood, obtained before pregnancy. This TCR came from a female donor with multiple sclerosis, enrolled in a pregnancy study.

The CDR3, as DNA: TGTGCCAGTAGTACCGACCGGCGTTCGGCAGGGGCTCAGCCCCAGCATTTT. It codes for CASSTDRRSAGAQPQHF. This chain links TRBV19 with TRBJ1-5; D perhaps matches TRBD1 (6 bases). The CDR3 is made up of 17 amino acids. Trimming took off 4 bases at V and 6 bases at J, with 22 bases between the two ends. The germline gives CDR1 LNHDA, CDR2 SQIVND (reference sequence).